Below, one T cell receptor beta chain is given with its context. Produced via immunoSEQ multiplex PCR; TCRdb's table is partial and in-frame only. The sample has 70,000 to 100,000 clones, more than 70% seen once. The sample belongs to a study of blood T cell repertoires in COVID-19. This sequence was found in a woman older than 75 with active COVID-19. Sequenced material: peripheral blood.

CDR3 coding DNA: TGTGCCACCAGGTTGCAACCGAACACTGAAGCTTTCTTT. This gives the protein CATRLQPNTEAFF. V and J are TRBV19 and TRBJ1-1; D is unresolved. CDR1 is LNHDA and CDR2 is SQIVND in the germline V gene (reference sequence). CDR3 length equals 13 residues. Between the trimmed V and J ends, which lost 10 bases and 1 base, there was a span of 13 bases.